The sequence of this T cell receptor beta chain was determined in a study of cytomegalovirus exposure and HLA in healthy donors. Broader study findings: Altogether, 160 or so TCR beta chains were recorded as cytomegalovirus-associated.

About this clone itself: Antigen unknown.

CDR1 is SGDLS and CDR2 is YYNGEE in the germline V gene. The CDR3 is 15 residues long. The J segment lost 3 bases and the V segment lost 0 bases, leaving 6 bases of the junction unmatched. Vbeta (60) and Jbeta (13) primers were used in the PCR. Clones were read by immunoSEQ multiplex PCR, and TCRdb kept only the in-frame ones, dropping some. The sample has around 120,000 clones; roughly 80% are singletons. The source of this sequence is a man aged 18 to 29 in good health and CMV-seronegative. This rearrangement joins TRBV9 to TRBJ2-7, with TRBD2 identical over 7 bases. The specimen sequenced was PBMCs. The CDR3 bases are TGTGCCAGCAGCGTAGGTCCGGGACTAAGCTACGAGCAGTACTTC. Protein product: CASSVGPGLSYEQYF.